This T cell receptor (beta chain) was observed in a study of blood T cell repertoires in COVID-19. Across the study: There were acute and convalescent COVID-19 samples, and they came from the United States, Italy and Spain. Sources were T cells, B-cell-depleted T cells, or PBMCs; the material itself was cDNA or gDNA.

As originally analysed: Amplifying reference gene primers gave estimates of nucleated cell counts. TCRdb's table, derived via immunoSEQ multiplex PCR, lists solely in-frame clones and lacks some. The V and J calls and clone size were taken over from that table, and D and trimming were inferred from the DNA. The sample carries about 310,000 clones, 87% recorded once. The CDR3 totals 17 residues. The V end was cut by 2 bases, the J end by 3 bases, with 14 bases between. The germline gives CDR1 SEHNR, CDR2 FQNEAQ (reference sequence). The sample comprised peripheral blood. The sequence was collected from a man between 50 and 59 years old with active or convalescent COVID-19. The V call is TRBV7-9, the J call TRBJ2-6; no definite D call. The DNA for the CDR3 is TGTGCCAGCAGCTTAATATTTGAGAGAGATGGGGCCAACGTCCTGACTTTC. Its protein product is CASSLIFERDGANVLTF.